Below are 13 T cell receptor beta chains sequenced from a single sample in a study of control samples from healthy donors and cancer patients. The method was immunoSEQ multiplex PCR; TCRdb's version includes in-frame clones alone and lacks a portion of them. The table records approximately 150,000 clones, approximately 94% of them present only once. The sample comprised blood. The receptors here all came from a man aged 35-49 years in good health.

The chain links TRBV6-2 or TRBV6-3 to TRBJ1-6; TRBD1 aligns across 7 bases. This CDR3 comprises 15 residues. The J segment lost 7 bases and the V segment lost 2 bases, leaving 5 bases of the junction unmatched. Germline CDR1 and CDR2: MNHEY and SVGEGT. CDR3: CASSYGGQANSPLHF. CDR3 coding DNA: TGTGCCAGCAGTTACGGAGGACAGGCCAATTCACCCCTCCACTTT.

This clone was seen only once. The genes are TRBV11-1 and TRBJ1-1, with TRBD1 identical over 7 bases. There are 16 residues in the CDR3. Unmatched junction bases numbered 11, after V lost 4 bases and J lost 3 bases. Germline-derived CDR1 and CDR2 are SGHAT and FQDESV (reference sequence). The CDR3 loop is CASSSAWDSAHTEAFF. The CDR3 DNA reads as TGTGCCAGCAGCTCAGCCTGGGACAGTGCACACACTGAAGCTTTCTTT.

CDR3 DNA: TGTGCCAGCTCCAGTTCCCAGGGCCGGATCTATGGCTACACCTTC. Encoded protein: CASSSSQGRIYGYTF. The chain links TRBV18 to TRBJ1-2; D might be TRBD1 (5 bases). This CDR3 has 15 amino acids. Between the trimmed V and J ends, which lost 6 bases and 4 bases, there was a span of 18 bases. Looked up from germline, CDR1 is KGHSH and CDR2 is LQKENI.

This chain joins TRBV7-8 and TRBJ2-1, with a weak D call TRBD1 (5 bases). This CDR3 spans 15 amino acids. Between the trimmed V and J ends, which lost 5 bases and 9 bases, there was a span of 20 bases. Germline CDR1 SGHVS, CDR2 FQNEAQ. Here the CDR3 DNA reads TGTGCCAGCAGCCCACCCCAGGGATTCGGCGGTGAGCAGTTCTTC. Residues: CASSPPQGFGGEQFF. The whole variable domain, filled in from reference TRBV7-8 and TRBJ2-1, reads GAGVSQSPRYKVAKRGQDVALRCDPISGHVSLFWYQQALGQGPEFLTYFQNEAQLDKSGLPSDRFFAERPEGSVSTLKIQRTQQEDSAVYLCASSPPQGFGGEQFFGPGTRLTVL.

J is TRBJ2-7 and V is TRBV28; D unresolved. Per the germline V gene, CDR1 is MDHEN and CDR2 is SYDVKM. CDR3 length: 11 residues. V lost 7 bases and J lost 2, with 6 bases in between. The CDR3 spells CASTTPYEQYF. The CDR3 DNA is TGTGCCAGCACCACCCCCTACGAGCAGTACTTC.

This chain connects TRBV13 to TRBJ2-7, with D possibly matching TRBD1 (6 bases). The CDR3 is made up of 14 amino acids. The V end was cut by 1 base, the J end by 4 bases, with 11 bases between. Germline CDR1 reads PRHDT; CDR2 reads FYEKMQ (reference sequence). The CDR3 spells CASSLEGRGYEQYF. The CDR3 DNA reads TGTGCCAGCAGCTTAGAAGGCAGGGGTTACGAGCAGTACTTC.

V is TRBV7-2 and J is TRBJ1-5, with 7 bases identical to TRBD1. The CDR3 is made up of 17 amino acids. Germline CDR1 SGHTA, CDR2 FQGNSA. The trim removed 2 bases at V and 0 bases at J, leaving 7 bases unmatched. The CDR3 region is CASSLTPQGFSNQPQHF. CDR3 DNA: TGTGCCAGCAGCTTAACCCCACAGGGGTTTAGCAATCAGCCCCAGCATTTT.

The chain carries TRBV19 and TRBJ1-5, with D tentatively TRBD1 (5 bases). Germline CDR1 reads LNHDA; CDR2 reads SQIVND (reference sequence). The CDR3 is 15 amino acids. The V end lost 6 bases, the J end lost 5 bases, and 17 bases lay between the germline ends. The CDR3, as DNA: TGTGCCAGTAGGTTGGAAGGAGGGGCGTATCAGCCCCAGCATTTT. It yields the protein CASRLEGGAYQPQHF.

The chain's CDR3 is CAWSSARTGNTGELFF. The CDR3 DNA reads TGTGCCTGGAGTTCGGCGAGGACAGGAAACACCGGGGAGCTGTTTTTT. V gene TRBV30 combines with J gene TRBJ2-2; 7 bases line up with TRBD1. CDR1 is GTSNPN and CDR2 is SVGIG in the germline V gene (reference sequence). After removal of 2 bases from V and 2 bases from J, the junction contained 8 bases not matched to a gene. The CDR3 runs 16 residues.

This sequence joins TRBV24-1 and TRBJ2-5; the D gene is possibly TRBD2 (6 bases). CDR1 KGHDR and CDR2 SFDVKD come from the germline V gene. The CDR3 spans 14 residues. Between the trimmed V and J ends, which lost 1 base and 5 bases, there was a span of 10 bases. CDR3 DNA: TGTGCCACCAGTGATTTTACGGAGGGGGAGACCCAGTACTTC. Translated, it gives CATSDFTEGETQYF.

The CDR3 loop reads CASTGQGFNYGYTF. The CDR3 coding sequence is TGTGCCAGTACCGGACAGGGGTTTAACTATGGCTACACCTTC. The J gene is TRBJ1-2, the V gene TRBV19; 9 nucleotides line up with TRBD1. CDR3 size: 14 residues. CDR1 and CDR2 from the germline V gene are LNHDA and SQIVND (reference sequence). After removal of 7 bases from V and 1 base from J, the junction contained 4 bases not matched to a gene. The full variable domain, its missing parts supplied by reference TRBV19 and TRBJ1-2, is DGGITQSPKYLFRKEGQNVTLSCEQNLNHDAMYWYRQDPGQGLRLIYYSQIVNDFQKGDIAEGYSVSREKKESFPLTVTSAQKNPTAFYLCASTGQGFNYGYTFGSGTRLTVV.

J is TRBJ2-3 and V is TRBV29-1; tentatively, D is TRBD1 or TRBD2 (6 bases each). The V end lost 7 bases, the J end lost 1 base, and 15 bases lay between the germline ends. CDR3 size: 14 residues. Germline values: CDR1 SQVTM, CDR2 ANQGSEA. Here the CDR3 reads CSGRGGIRTDTQYF. DNA for the CDR3: TGCAGCGGCCGAGGGGGGATACGCACAGATACGCAGTATTTT.

This clone appeared a single time. The rearrangement uses TRBV5-6 and TRBJ1-4; D unclear. Trimming pared 0 bases from V and 0 bases from J, leaving 9 bases between. The CDR3 has 16 amino acids. Germline CDR1 and CDR2: SGHDT and YYEEEE. The CDR3 spells CASSLGVDATNEKLFF. Here the CDR3 DNA reads TGTGCCAGCAGCTTGGGGGTGGATGCAACTAATGAAAAACTGTTTTTT.